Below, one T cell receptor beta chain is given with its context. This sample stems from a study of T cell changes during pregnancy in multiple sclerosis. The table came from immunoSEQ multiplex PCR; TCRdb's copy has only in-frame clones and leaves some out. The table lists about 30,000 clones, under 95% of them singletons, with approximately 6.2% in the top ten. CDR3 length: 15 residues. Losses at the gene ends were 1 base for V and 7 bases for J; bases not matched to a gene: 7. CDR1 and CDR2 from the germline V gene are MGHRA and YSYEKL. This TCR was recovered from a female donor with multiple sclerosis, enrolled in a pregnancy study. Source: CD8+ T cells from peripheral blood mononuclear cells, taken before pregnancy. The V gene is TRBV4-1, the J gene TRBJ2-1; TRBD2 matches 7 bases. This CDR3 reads CASSQGREAANEQFF. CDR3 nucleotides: TGCGCCAGCAGCCAAGGACGGGAGGCAGCTAATGAGCAGTTCTTC.